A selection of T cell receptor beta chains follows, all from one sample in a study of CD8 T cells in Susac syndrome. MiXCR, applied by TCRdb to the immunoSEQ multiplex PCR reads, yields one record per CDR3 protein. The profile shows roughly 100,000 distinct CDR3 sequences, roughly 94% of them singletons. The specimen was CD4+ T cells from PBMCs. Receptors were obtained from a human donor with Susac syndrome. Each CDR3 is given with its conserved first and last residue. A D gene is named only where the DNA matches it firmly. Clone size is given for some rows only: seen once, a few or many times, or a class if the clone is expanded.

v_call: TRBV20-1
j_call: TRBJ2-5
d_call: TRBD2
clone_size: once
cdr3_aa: CSASFLAGLSGETQYF
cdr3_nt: TGCAGTGCTAGTTTCTTAGCGGGGCTATCAGGAGAGACCCAGTACTTC

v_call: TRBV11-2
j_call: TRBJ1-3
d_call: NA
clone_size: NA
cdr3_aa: CASSLDQANTIYF
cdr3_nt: TGTGCCAGCAGCTTAGATCAGGCGAACACCATATATTTT

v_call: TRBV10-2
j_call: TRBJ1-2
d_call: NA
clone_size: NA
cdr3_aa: CASSDGNYGYTF
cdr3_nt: TGCGCCAGCAGTGACGGGAACTATGGCTACACCTTC

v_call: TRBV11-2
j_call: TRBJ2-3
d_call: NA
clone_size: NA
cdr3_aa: CASSSVTWGAESTDTQYF
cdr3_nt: TGTGCCAGCAGCTCAGTTACATGGGGGGCTGAGAGCACAGATACGCAGTATTTT

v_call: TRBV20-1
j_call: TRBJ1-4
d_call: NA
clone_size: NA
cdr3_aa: CSASSWTNEKLFF
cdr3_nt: TGCAGTGCCAGCAGTTGGACTAATGAAAAACTGTTTTTT

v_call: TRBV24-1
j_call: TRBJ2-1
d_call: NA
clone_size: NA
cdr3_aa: CATPPEGGDNEQFF
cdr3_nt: TGTGCCACCCCGCCAGAGGGGGGCGACAATGAGCAGTTCTTC

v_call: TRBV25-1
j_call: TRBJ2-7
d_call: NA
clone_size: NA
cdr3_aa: CASSEVGKGGEQYF
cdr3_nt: TGTGCCAGCAGTGAGGTGGGGAAAGGAGGCGAGCAGTACTTC

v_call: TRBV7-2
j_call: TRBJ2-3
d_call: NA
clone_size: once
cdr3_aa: CASSFGAYTQYF
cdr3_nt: TGTGCCAGCAGCTTCGGCGCATATACGCAGTATTTT

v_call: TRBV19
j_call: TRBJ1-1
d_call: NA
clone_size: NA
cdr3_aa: CASSMFRGTEAFF
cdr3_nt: TGTGCCAGTAGTATGTTTCGGGGAACTGAAGCTTTCTTT

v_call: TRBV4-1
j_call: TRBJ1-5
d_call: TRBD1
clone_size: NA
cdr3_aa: CASSLPGQANQPQHF
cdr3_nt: TGCGCCAGCAGCCTCCCGGGACAGGCTAATCAGCCCCAGCATTTT

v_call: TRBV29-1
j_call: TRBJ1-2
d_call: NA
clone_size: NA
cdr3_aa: CSLTTERDYGYTF
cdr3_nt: TGCAGCTTGACGACAGAAAGGGACTATGGCTACACCTTC

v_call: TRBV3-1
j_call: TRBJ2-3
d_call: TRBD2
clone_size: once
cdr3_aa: CASSPVWGLAGSTDTQYF
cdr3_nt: TGTGCCAGCAGCCCGGTTTGGGGTCTAGCGGGGAGCACAGATACGCAGTATTTT

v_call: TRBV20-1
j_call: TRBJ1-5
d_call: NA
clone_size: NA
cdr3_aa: CSAWDSNQPQHF
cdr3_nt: TGCAGTGCGTGGGACAGCAATCAGCCCCAGCATTTT

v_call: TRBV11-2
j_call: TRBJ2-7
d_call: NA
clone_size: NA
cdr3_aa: CASRPTPSYEQYF
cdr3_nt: TGTGCCAGCAGACCGACACCTTCCTACGAGCAGTACTTC

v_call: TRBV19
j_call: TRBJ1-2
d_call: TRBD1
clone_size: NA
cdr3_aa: CASRAEGQGGGYTF
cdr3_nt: TGTGCCAGTAGGGCCGAAGGACAGGGAGGCGGCTACACCTTC

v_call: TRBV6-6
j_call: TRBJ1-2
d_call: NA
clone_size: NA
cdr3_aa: CASTTRNRGYTF
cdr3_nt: TGTGCCAGCACCACGCGGAATCGGGGCTACACCTTC

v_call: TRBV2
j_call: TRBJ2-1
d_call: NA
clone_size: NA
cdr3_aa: CASSAPSPNNEQFF
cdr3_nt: TGTGCCAGCAGTGCTCCTAGCCCCAACAATGAGCAGTTCTTC

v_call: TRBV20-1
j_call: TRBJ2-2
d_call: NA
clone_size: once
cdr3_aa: CSARDGDTNTGELFF
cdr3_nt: TGCAGTGCTAGAGATGGCGACACGAACACCGGGGAGCTGTTTTTT

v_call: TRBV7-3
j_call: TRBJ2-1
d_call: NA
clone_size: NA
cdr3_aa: CASSLRASLSRNEQFF
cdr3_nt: TGTGCCAGCAGCTTAAGGGCGTCCTTATCTCGGAATGAGCAGTTCTTC

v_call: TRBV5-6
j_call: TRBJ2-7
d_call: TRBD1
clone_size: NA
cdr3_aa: CASSNVRGEWTGSAEQYF
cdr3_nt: TGTGCCAGCAGCAATGTTAGGGGGGAGTGGACAGGGTCGGCCGAGCAGTACTTC

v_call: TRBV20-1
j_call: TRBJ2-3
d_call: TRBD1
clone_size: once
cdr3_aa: CSAIPGTGGKDTQYF
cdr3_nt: TGCAGTGCGATCCCCGGGACAGGGGGGAAGGATACGCAGTATTTT

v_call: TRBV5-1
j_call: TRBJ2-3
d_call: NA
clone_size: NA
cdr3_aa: CASSPRDPYTDTQYF
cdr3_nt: TGCGCCAGCAGCCCACGGGACCCCTACACAGATACGCAGTATTTT

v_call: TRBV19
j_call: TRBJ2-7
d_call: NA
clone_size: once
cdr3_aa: CASSMRSGPSGEQYF
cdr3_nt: TGTGCCAGTAGTATGCGGTCCGGGCCGAGTGGCGAGCAGTACTTC

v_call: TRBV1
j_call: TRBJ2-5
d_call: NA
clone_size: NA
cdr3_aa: CTSSQDRGETQYF
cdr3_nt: TGCACCAGCAGCCAAGATCGGGGAGAGACCCAGTACTTC

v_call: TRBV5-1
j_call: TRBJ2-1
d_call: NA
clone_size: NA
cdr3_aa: CASSPWDGSYNEQFF
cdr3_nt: TGCGCCAGCAGCCCCTGGGACGGCTCCTACAATGAGCAGTTCTTC

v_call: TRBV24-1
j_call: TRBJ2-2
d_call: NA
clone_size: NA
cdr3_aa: CATSFRATGELFF
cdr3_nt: TGTGCCACCAGTTTCCGGGCCACCGGGGAGCTGTTTTTT

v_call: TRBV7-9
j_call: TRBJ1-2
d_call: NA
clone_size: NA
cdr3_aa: CASSRGGQQTNYGYTF
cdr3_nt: TGTGCCAGCAGCCGAGGAGGGCAGCAGACTAACTATGGCTACACCTTC

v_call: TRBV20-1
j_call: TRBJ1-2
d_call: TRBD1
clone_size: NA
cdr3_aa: CSASAGTANYGYTF
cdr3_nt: TGCAGTGCTAGTGCCGGGACAGCAAACTATGGCTACACCTTC

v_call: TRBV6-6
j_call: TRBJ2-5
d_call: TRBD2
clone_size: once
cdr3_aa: CASTLREETQYF
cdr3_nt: TGTGCCAGCACCTTGCGGGAGGAGACCCAGTACTTC

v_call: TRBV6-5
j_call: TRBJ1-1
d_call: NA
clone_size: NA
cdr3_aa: CASSFLTGFQEETEAFF
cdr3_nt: TGTGCCAGCAGTTTCCTCACCGGGTTTCAGGAGGAGACTGAAGCTTTCTTT

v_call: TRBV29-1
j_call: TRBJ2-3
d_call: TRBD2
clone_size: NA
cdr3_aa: CSVELAGVDTQYF
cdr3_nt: TGCAGCGTTGAGTTAGCGGGGGTAGATACGCAGTATTTT

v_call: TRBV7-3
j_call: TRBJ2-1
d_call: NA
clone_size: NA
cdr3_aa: CASSFMPSSNEQFF
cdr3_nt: TGTGCCAGCAGCTTTATGCCTAGCTCCAATGAGCAGTTCTTC

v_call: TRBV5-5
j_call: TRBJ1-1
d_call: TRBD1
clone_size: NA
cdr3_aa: CASRIQGVTNTEAFF
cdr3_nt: TGTGCCAGCAGAATACAGGGGGTCACGAACACTGAAGCTTTCTTT

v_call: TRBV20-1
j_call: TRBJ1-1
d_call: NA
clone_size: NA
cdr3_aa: CSARTDNTEAFF
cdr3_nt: TGCAGTGCTCGGACGGATAACACTGAAGCTTTCTTT

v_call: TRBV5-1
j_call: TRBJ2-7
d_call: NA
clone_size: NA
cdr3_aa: CASSLAGAEQYF
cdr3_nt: TGCGCCAGCAGCTTGGCTGGAGCCGAGCAGTACTTC

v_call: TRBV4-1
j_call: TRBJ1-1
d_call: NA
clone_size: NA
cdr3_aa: CASSQVRAGTEAFF
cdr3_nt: TGCGCCAGCAGCCAAGTGAGGGCAGGCACTGAAGCTTTCTTT

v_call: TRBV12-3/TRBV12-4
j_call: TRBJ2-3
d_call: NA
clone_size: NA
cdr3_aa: CASSFAGGGDTQYF
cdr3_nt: TGTGCCAGCAGTTTTGCCGGGGGCGGGGATACGCAGTATTTT

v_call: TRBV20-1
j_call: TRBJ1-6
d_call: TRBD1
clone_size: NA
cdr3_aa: CSAQTGDYNSPLHF
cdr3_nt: TGCAGTGCGCAGACAGGGGATTATAATTCACCCCTCCACTTT

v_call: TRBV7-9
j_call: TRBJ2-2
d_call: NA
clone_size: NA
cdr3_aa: CASSFRQGLNTGELFF
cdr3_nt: TGTGCCAGCAGCTTCCGTCAGGGGCTGAACACCGGGGAGCTGTTTTTT

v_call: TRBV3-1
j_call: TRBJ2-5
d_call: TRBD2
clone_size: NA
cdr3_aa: CASSQELAGEGTQYF
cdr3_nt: TGTGCCAGCAGCCAAGAACTAGCGGGGGAAGGGACCCAGTACTTC

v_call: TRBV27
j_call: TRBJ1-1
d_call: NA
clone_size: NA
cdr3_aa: CASSSQGYTEAFF
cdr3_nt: TGTGCCAGCAGTTCCCAGGGATACACTGAAGCTTTCTTT

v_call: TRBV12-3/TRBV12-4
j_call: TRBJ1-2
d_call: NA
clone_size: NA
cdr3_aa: CASSYRANYGYTF
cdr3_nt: TGTGCCAGCAGCTACAGGGCCAACTATGGCTACACCTTC

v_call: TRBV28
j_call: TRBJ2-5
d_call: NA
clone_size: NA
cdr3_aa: CASKETEETQYF
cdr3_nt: TGTGCCAGCAAGGAGACAGAAGAGACCCAGTACTTC

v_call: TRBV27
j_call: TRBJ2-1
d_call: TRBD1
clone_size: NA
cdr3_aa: CASANRGNYNEQFF
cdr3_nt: TGTGCCAGTGCGAACAGGGGAAACTACAATGAGCAGTTCTTC

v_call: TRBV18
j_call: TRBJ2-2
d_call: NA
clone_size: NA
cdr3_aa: CASSRQGAANTGELFF
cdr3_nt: TGTGCCAGCTCAAGGCAAGGGGCTGCGAACACCGGGGAGCTGTTTTTT

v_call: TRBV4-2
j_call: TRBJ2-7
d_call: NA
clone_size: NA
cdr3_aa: CASSQRVVPTSYEQYF
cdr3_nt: TGTGCCAGCAGCCAAAGGGTGGTGCCCACCTCCTACGAGCAGTACTTC

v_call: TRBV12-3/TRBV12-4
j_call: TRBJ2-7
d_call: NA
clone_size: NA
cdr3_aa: CASSLTVNYEQYF
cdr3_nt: TGTGCCAGCAGTCTGACAGTAAACTACGAGCAGTACTTC

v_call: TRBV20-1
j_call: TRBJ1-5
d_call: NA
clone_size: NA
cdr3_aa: CSAASLRTVGNQPQHF
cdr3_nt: TGCAGTGCCGCTAGCCTAAGGACGGTTGGGAATCAGCCCCAGCATTTT

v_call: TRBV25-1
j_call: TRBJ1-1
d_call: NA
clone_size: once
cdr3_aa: CASSVQQGVTEAFF
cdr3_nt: TGTGCCAGCAGCGTACAACAGGGAGTGACTGAAGCTTTCTTT

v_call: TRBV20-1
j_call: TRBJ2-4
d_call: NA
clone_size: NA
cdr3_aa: CSAVGEAKNIQYF
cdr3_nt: TGCAGTGCAGTAGGGGAGGCCAAAAACATTCAGTACTTC

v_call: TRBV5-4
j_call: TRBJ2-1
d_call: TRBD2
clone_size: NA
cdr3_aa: CASSHQRGEQFF
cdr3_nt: TGTGCCAGCAGCCATCAGCGGGGTGAGCAGTTCTTC

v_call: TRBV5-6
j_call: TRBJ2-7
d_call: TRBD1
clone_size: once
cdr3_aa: CASSSAGRDRGYEQYF
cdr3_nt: TGTGCCAGCAGCTCAGCCGGTAGGGACAGGGGCTACGAGCAGTACTTC

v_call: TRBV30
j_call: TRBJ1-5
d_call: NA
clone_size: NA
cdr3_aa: CAWSAGQGGQPQHF
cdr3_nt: TGTGCCTGGAGTGCGGGGCAGGGCGGGCAGCCCCAGCATTTT

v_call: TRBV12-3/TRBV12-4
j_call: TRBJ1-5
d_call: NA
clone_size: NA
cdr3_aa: CASSLPLGPQHF
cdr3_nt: TGTGCCAGCAGCTTACCGCTCGGGCCCCAGCATTTT